A single sample gave rise to the 20 T cell receptor beta chains below, sequenced in a study of shared clonotypes between healthy human individuals. Clones were read by immunoSEQ multiplex PCR, and TCRdb kept only the in-frame ones, dropping some. The sample consists of approximately 1.5 million clones, nearly 99% of them appearing once. Sequenced sample: naive CD4+ T cells sorted from blood. Subset given: CD45RA+ positively selected. The receptors were gathered from a man aged 25 to 45 in good health.

The chain recombines TRBV25-1 with TRBJ1-1, with D uncertain. Trimming pared 0 bases from V and 8 bases from J, leaving 7 bases between. CDR3 length: 12 amino acids. Per the germline V gene, CDR1 is MGHDK and CDR2 is SYGVNS. The DNA of the CDR3 is TGTGCCAGCAGTGAATATGGCAGCGAAGCTTTCTTT. This gives the protein CASSEYGSEAFF.

V gene TRBV28 combines with J gene TRBJ2-7; D is unclear. Between the trimmed V and J ends, which lost 6 bases and 3 bases, there was a span of 15 bases. Looked up from germline, CDR1 is MDHEN and CDR2 is SYDVKM. The CDR3 extends over 14 amino acids. CDR3 nucleotide sequence: TGTGCCAGCAGAATGGGCCCCGGAAACTACGAGCAGTACTTC. Its protein is CASRMGPGNYEQYF.

The rearrangement uses TRBV28 and TRBJ1-2; 8 bases are shared with TRBD1. The CDR3 loop spans 13 amino acids. J gave up 3 bases and V 8 bases, and 5 bases lay outside the gene matches. Looked up from germline, CDR1 is MDHEN and CDR2 is SYDVKM. The CDR3 DNA reads TGTGCCAGCGGGGACAGGTCCGACTATGGCTACACCTTC. Encoded protein: CASGDRSDYGYTF.

The chain joins TRBV19 to TRBJ2-7, with 10 bases matching TRBD1. CDR1 and CDR2 (germline): LNHDA, SQIVND (reference sequence). J lost 2 bases, V lost 4 bases, and 5 bases had no gene match. The CDR3 loop spans 15 amino acids. CDR3 DNA sequence: TGTGCCAGTAGTAGTGCGGGGACAGGGGCCTACGAGCAGTACTTC. Its translation: CASSSAGTGAYEQYF.

This chain's CDR3 is CAISENPGTPYEQYF. The CDR3 nucleotides read TGTGCCATCAGTGAAAACCCCGGGACCCCCTACGAGCAGTACTTC. The chain employs TRBV10-3 and TRBJ2-7; D possibly matches TRBD1 or TRBD2 (5 bases each). The CDR3 spans 15 residues. Trimming stripped 3 bases from V and 2 bases from J, with 14 bases between. Germline loops: CDR1 ENHRY, CDR2 SYGVKD.

This chain links TRBV9 with TRBJ2-4; D possibly corresponds to TRBD2 (6 bases). V lost 4 bases, J lost 2 bases, and 22 bases lay in between. This CDR3 spans 18 amino acids. From germline, CDR1 is SGDLS and CDR2 YYNGEE. The CDR3 DNA is TGTGCCAGCAGCCCGCGGGGTTCATATTTTAGCTCCAAAAACATTCAGTACTTC. Translation gives CASSPRGSYFSSKNIQYF.

J is TRBJ2-1 and V is TRBV6-6; tentatively, D is TRBD2 (6 bases). The CDR3 loop spans 15 amino acids. Germline V lookup: CDR1 MNHNY, CDR2 SVGAGI (reference sequence). V shed 7 bases and J shed 0 bases, with 13 bases lying between them. The CDR3 region has the DNA TGTGCCAGCATTAGCGGCTCAAGCTCCTACAATGAGCAGTTCTTC. Its translation: CASISGSSSYNEQFF.

J is TRBJ2-1 and V is TRBV21-1; TRBD2, the table's D call, was not compared with the DNA. TRBV21-1 corresponds to a pseudogene. This CDR3 comprises 19 residues. The CDR3 nucleotides are TGTGCCAGCAGCAAAGGGGTCCCCCAACTAGCGGGCACTTACAATGAGCAGTTCTTC. Its translation is CASSKGVPQLAGTYNEQFF.

This clone was seen just once. Here the CDR3 reads CASSLGQGGSGANVLTF. CDR3 nucleotide sequence: TGTGCCAGCAGCTTGGGACAGGGGGGCTCTGGGGCCAACGTCCTGACTTTC. The V and J genes are TRBV7-9 and TRBJ2-6; 11 bases agree with TRBD1. Germline loops: CDR1 SEHNR, CDR2 FQNEAQ (reference sequence). The CDR3 length is 17 residues. Unmatched junction bases numbered 1, after V lost 3 bases and J lost 0 bases.

In regard to this clone: Other DNA sequences within the sample encode an identical CDR3. The chain joins TRBV7-8 to TRBJ1-1; D remains unclear. V was shortened by 1 base and J by 0 bases, with 3 bases between the two germline ends. The CDR3 sequence is 13 residues long. Germline V gives CDR1 SGHVS, CDR2 FQNEAQ. DNA for the CDR3: TGTGCCAGCAGCTTAGACATGAACACTGAAGCTTTCTTT. This codes for CASSLDMNTEAFF.

The chain joins TRBV18 to TRBJ1-2, with D perhaps TRBD1 (5 bases). From germline, CDR1 is KGHSH and CDR2 LQKENI. This CDR3 spans 15 amino acids. V lost 2 bases, J lost 1 base, and 11 bases lay in between. CDR3: CASSPIFDSNYGYTF. CDR3 coding DNA: TGTGCCAGCTCACCAATTTTCGACAGTAACTATGGCTACACCTTC.

This chain joins TRBV5-1 and TRBJ2-7, with TRBD2 matching 10 bases. Unmatched junction bases numbered 6, after V lost 0 bases and J lost 3 bases. CDR1 SGHRS and CDR2 YFSETQ come from the germline V gene. The CDR3 totals 16 residues. This CDR3 is CASSLGASGSRYEQYF. The CDR3 region has the DNA TGCGCCAGCAGCTTGGGTGCTAGCGGGAGTCGCTACGAGCAGTACTTC. The complete variable domain, with remaining parts taken from reference TRBV5-1 and TRBJ2-7, reads KAGVTQTPRYLIKTRGQQVTLSCSPISGHRSVSWYQQTPGQGLQFLFEYFSETQRNKGNFPGRFSGRQFSNSRSEMNVSTLELGDSALYLCASSLGASGSRYEQYFGPGTRLTVT.

This rearrangement joins TRBV6-1 to TRBJ2-1; weak D call: TRBD1 (5 bases). This CDR3 region has 12 residues. V was shortened by 3 bases and J by 16 bases, with 16 bases between the two germline ends. Germline V gene lookup returns CDR1 MNHNS and CDR2 SASEGT. This CDR3 is CASSEKGPLPFF. In DNA form, the CDR3 reads TGTGCCAGCAGTGAGAAGGGGCCCCTCCCTTTCTTC.

This chain joins TRBV5-1 and TRBJ2-5, with unresolved D. V was trimmed by 2 bases and J by 1 base, leaving 9 bases between them. Germline V gene sequence: CDR1 SGHRS, CDR2 YFSETQ. This CDR3 region has 14 residues. Here the CDR3 reads CASSFGRSQETQYF. The CDR3 coding sequence is TGCGCCAGCAGCTTCGGACGGAGCCAAGAGACCCAGTACTTC.

The J gene is TRBJ1-2, the V gene TRBV27, with D hard to call. There are 14 residues in the CDR3. From germline, CDR1 is MNHEY and CDR2 SMNVEV (reference sequence). Trimming removed 4 bases at V and 2 bases at J, with 11 bases between. The CDR3 nucleotides are TGTGCCAGCAGTTCTATGAGCAGGAACTATGGCTACACCTTC. This gives the protein CASSSMSRNYGYTF.

This chain connects TRBV15 to TRBJ2-4; 11 nucleotides line up with TRBD2. Germline V lookup: CDR1 LNHNV, CDR2 YYDKDF (reference sequence). The CDR3 is 19 residues long. V gave up 3 bases and J gave up 4 bases; unmatched junction bases: 14. CDR3 sequence reads: CATSSALAGGRPLKNIQYF. Written as DNA, the CDR3 is TGTGCCACCAGCAGCGCCCTAGCGGGAGGAAGGCCACTGAAAAACATTCAGTACTTC.

The chain couples TRBV19 to TRBJ2-1, with TRBD1 matching over 10 bases. Trimming cost V 3 bases and J 4 bases; bases outside gene matches: 3. Germline V lookup: CDR1 LNHDA, CDR2 SQIVND (reference sequence). CDR3 length equals 15 residues. This CDR3 reads CASSMGDRGYNEQFF. In DNA form, the CDR3 reads TGTGCCAGTAGTATGGGGGACAGGGGATACAATGAGCAGTTCTTC.

In this sample, this clone turned up once. The chain combines TRBV19 with TRBJ1-4, with D perhaps TRBD1 (5 bases). V was pared by 9 bases and J by 5 bases, with 25 bases between. Per the germline V gene, CDR1 is LNHDA and CDR2 is SQIVND (reference sequence). There are 17 residues in the CDR3. CDR3 DNA sequence: TGTGCCAGCGGTCCGTTCACAGGCCGACTCCCCAATGAAAAACTGTTTTTT. Translating it yields CASGPFTGRLPNEKLFF.

Comments on this clone: Within the sample, other DNA sequences also encode this same CDR3. The J gene is TRBJ2-7, the V gene TRBV5-4, with 9 nucleotides matching TRBD2. Trimming took 0 bases from V and 6 from J; bases not matched to a gene: 7. Germline V CDR1 and CDR2: SGHNT, YYREEE (reference sequence). CDR3 length: 15 residues. CDR3 region: CASSLGSGRAGEQYF. CDR3 DNA sequence: TGTGCCAGCAGCTTGGGTAGCGGGAGAGCTGGCGAGCAGTACTTC.

This clone occurred once. The chain carries TRBV11-2 and TRBJ2-7, with a possible D match to TRBD1 (6 bases). This CDR3 contains 13 residues. V was cut by 6 bases and J by 2 bases, with 11 bases left in between. In germline, CDR1 is SGHAT, CDR2 FQNNGV. CDR3 in DNA: TGTGCCAGCAGGGAACAGGGTCCCTACGAGCAGTACTTC. Translating gives CASREQGPYEQYF.